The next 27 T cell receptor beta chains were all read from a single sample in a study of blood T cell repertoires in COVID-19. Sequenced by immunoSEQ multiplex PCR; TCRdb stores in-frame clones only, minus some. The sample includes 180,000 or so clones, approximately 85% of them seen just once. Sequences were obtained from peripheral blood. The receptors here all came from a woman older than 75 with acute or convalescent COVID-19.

The CDR3 region has the DNA TGTGCCAGCAGCCTCCATAGCGGGAGTAACTCAGATACGCAGTATTTT. It translates to CASSLHSGSNSDTQYF. This rearrangement joins TRBV7-3 to TRBJ2-3; the match to TRBD2 covers 9 bases. V lost 5 bases, J lost 4 bases, and 10 bases stayed unmatched. Per germline, CDR1 SGHTA and CDR2 FQGTGA. This CDR3 comprises 16 residues.

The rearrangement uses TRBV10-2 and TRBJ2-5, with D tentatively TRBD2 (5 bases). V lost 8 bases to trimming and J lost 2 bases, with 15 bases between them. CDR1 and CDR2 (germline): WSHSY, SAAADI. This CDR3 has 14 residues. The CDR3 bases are TGCGCCAGCTCCAAAACGGGATGGCAAGAGACCCAGTACTTC. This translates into CASSKTGWQETQYF.

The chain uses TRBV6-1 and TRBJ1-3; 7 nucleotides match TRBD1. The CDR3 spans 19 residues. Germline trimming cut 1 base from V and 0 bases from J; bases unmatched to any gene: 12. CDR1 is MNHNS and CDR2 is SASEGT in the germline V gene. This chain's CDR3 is CASSEEYRTGKVSGNTIYF. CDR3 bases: TGTGCCAGCAGTGAAGAATACAGGACAGGAAAGGTCTCTGGAAACACCATATATTTT.

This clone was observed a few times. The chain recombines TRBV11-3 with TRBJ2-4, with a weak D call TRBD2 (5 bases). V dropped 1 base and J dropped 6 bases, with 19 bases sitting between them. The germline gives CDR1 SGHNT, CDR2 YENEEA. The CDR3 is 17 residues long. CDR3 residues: CASSLGLPGGGLNIQYF. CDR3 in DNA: TGTGCCAGCAGCTTAGGTCTCCCAGGAGGAGGATTAAACATTCAGTACTTC.

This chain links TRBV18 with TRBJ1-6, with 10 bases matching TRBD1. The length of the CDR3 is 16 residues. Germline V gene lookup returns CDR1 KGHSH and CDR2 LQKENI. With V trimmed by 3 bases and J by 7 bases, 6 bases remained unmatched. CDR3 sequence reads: CASSPRDRGLNSPLHF. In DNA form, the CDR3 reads TGTGCCAGCTCACCTCGGGACAGGGGTTTGAATTCACCCCTCCACTTT.

The CDR3 here is CASSDGQLASPLHF. In DNA form, the CDR3 reads TGTGCCAGCAGCGATGGACAGTTAGCGTCACCCCTCCACTTT. J is TRBJ1-6 and V is TRBV9; possible D gene TRBD1, 6 bases. Germline V gene data show CDR1 as SGDLS and CDR2 as YYNGEE. CDR3 length equals 14 residues. The V end lost 3 bases, the J end lost 10 bases, and 14 bases lay between the germline ends.

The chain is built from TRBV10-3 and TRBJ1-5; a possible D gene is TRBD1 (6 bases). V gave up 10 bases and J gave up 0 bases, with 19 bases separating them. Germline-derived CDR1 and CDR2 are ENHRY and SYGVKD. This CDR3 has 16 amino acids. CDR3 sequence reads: CATRDGTLYSNQPQHF. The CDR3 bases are TGTGCCACCCGCGACGGGACACTATATAGCAATCAGCCCCAGCATTTT.

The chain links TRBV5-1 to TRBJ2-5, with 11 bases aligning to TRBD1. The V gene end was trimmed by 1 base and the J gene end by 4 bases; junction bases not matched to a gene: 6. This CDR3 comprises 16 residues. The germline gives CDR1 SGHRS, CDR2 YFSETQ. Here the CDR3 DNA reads TGCGCCAGCAGCTTGACGGGACAGGGGGTTGGAGAGACCCAGTACTTC. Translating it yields CASSLTGQGVGETQYF.

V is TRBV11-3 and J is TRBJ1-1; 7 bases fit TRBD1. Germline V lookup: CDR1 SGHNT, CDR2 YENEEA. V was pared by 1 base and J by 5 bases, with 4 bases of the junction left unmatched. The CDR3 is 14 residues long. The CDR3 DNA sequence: TGTGCCAGCAGCTTAGCAGGGGGGCGAACTGAAGCTTTCTTT. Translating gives CASSLAGGRTEAFF.

The CDR3 protein is CASSPSGGAGIYEQYF. The DNA for the CDR3 is TGTGCCAGCTCACCCAGCGGGGGGGCGGGTATATACGAGCAGTACTTC. The V and J genes are TRBV18 and TRBJ2-7, with 10 bases fitting TRBD2. Germline V lookup: CDR1 KGHSH, CDR2 LQKENI. J lost 4 bases, V lost 3 bases, and 9 bases had no gene match. There are 16 residues in the CDR3.

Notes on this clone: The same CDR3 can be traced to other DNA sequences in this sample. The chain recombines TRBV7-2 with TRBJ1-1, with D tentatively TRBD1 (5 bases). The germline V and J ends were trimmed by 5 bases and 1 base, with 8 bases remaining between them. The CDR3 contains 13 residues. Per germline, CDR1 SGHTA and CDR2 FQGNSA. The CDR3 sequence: CASSLTENTEAFF. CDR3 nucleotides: TGTGCCAGCAGCCTGACAGAGAACACTGAAGCTTTCTTT.

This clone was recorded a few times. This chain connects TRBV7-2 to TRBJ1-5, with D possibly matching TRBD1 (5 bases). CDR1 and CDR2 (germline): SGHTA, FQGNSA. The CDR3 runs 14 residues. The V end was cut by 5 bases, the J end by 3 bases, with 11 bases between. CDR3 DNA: TGTGCCAGCAGCCAAGGCAGGGCCAATCAGCCCCAGCATTTT. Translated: CASSQGRANQPQHF.

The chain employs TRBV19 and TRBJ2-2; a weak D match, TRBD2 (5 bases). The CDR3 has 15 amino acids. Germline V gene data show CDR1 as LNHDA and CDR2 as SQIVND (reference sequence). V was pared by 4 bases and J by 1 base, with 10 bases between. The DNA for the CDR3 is TGTGCCAGTAGTACTGGACTCCTGAACACCGGGGAGCTGTTTTTT. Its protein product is CASSTGLLNTGELFF.

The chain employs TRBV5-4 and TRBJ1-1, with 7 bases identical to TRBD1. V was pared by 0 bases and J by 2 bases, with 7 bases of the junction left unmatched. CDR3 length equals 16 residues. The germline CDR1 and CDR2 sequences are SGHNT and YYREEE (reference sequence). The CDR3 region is CASSLGVGQPNTEAFF. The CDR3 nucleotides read TGTGCCAGCAGCTTGGGGGTGGGACAGCCCAACACTGAAGCTTTCTTT. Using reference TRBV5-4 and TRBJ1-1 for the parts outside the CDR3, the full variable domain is ETGVTQSPTHLIKTRGQQVTLRCSSQSGHNTVSWYQQALGQGPQFIFQYYREEENGRGNFPPRFSGLQFPNYSSELNVNALELDDSALYLCASSLGVGQPNTEAFFGQGTRLTVV.

The CDR3 DNA sequence: TGTGCCAGCAGTTTATTTGGCCGTGCTGAAGCTTTCTTT. Translating gives CASSLFGRAEAFF. This chain links TRBV12-3 or TRBV12-4 with TRBJ1-1, with unresolved D. Between the trimmed V and J ends, which lost 2 bases and 6 bases, there was a span of 10 bases. The CDR3 is 13 amino acids.

The CDR3 here is CASSIWAAGGLETQYF. The CDR3 DNA sequence: TGTGCCAGTAGTATTTGGGCGGCGGGAGGGCTTGAGACCCAGTACTTC. The V call is TRBV19, the J call TRBJ2-5; 9 bases match TRBD2. The CDR3 loop spans 16 amino acids. Germline V CDR1 and CDR2: LNHDA, SQIVND (reference sequence). V gave up 3 bases and J gave up 5 bases; unmatched junction bases: 10.

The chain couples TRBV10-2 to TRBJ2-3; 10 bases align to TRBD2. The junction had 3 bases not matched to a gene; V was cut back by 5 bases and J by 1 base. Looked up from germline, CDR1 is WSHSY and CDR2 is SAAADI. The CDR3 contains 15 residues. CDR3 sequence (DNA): TGCGCCAGCAGTACCGGGACTAGCGGCACAGATACGCAGTATTTT. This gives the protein CASSTGTSGTDTQYF.

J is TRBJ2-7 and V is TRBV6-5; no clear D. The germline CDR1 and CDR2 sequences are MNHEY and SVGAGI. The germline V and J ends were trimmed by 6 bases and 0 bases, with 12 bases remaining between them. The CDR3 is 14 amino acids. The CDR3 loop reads CASRSHPSSYEQYF. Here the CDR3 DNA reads TGTGCCAGCAGATCACATCCCAGCTCCTACGAGCAGTACTTC.

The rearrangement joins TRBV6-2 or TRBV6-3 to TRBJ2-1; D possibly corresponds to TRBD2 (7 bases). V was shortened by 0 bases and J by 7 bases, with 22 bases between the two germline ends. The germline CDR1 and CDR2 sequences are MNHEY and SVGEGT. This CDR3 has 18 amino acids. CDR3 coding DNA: TGTGCCAGCAGTTACTCCCGTGGGGGGGCCGATTTTAATAATGAGCAGTTCTTC. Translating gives CASSYSRGGADFNNEQFF.

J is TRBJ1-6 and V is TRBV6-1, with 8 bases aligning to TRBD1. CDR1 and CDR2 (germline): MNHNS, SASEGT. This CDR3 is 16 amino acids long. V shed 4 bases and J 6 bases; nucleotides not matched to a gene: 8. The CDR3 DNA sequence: TGTGCCAGCAGTGCCCAGGGGGCGTTATCTAATTCACCCCTCCACTTT. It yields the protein CASSAQGALSNSPLHF.

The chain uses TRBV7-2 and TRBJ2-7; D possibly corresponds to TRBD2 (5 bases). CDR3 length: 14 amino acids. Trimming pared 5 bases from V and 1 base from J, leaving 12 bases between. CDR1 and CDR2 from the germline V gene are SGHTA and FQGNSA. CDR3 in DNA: TGTGCCAGCAGCGCCCGGGGAAGGTCCTACGAGCAGTACTTC. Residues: CASSARGRSYEQYF.

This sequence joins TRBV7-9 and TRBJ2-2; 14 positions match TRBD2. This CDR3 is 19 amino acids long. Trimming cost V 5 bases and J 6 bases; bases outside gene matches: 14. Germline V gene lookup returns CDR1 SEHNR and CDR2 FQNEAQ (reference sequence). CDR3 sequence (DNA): TGTGCCAGCAGCCACCGGAGGGAGACTAGCGGGGGGGCGGCCGGGGAGCTGTTTTTT. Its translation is CASSHRRETSGGAAGELFF. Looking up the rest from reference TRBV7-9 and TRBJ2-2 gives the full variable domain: DTGVSQNPRHKITKRGQNVTFRCDPISEHNRLYWYRQTLGQGPEFLTYFQNEAQLEKSRLLSDRFSAERPKGSFSTLEIQRTEQGDSAMYLCASSHRRETSGGAAGELFFGEGSRLTVL.

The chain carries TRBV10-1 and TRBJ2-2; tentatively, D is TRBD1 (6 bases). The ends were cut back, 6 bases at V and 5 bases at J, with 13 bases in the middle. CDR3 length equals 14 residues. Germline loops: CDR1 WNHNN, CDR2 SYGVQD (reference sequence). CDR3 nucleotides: TGCGCCAGCAGGGAAGGACAGACTACCGGGGAGCTGTTTTTT. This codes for CASREGQTTGELFF.

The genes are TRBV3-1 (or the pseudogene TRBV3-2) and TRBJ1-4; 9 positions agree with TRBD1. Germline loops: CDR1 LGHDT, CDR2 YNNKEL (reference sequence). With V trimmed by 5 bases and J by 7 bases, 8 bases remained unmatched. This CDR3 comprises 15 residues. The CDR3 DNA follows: TGTGCCAGCAGCTACGGGACAGGGATCGGTGAAAAACTGTTTTTT. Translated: CASSYGTGIGEKLFF.

In DNA form, the CDR3 reads TGTGCCAGCAGCTTAGTACTAGCGGAATCCTACGAGCAGTACTTC. As protein: CASSLVLAESYEQYF. V is TRBV7-2 and J is TRBJ2-7; the match to TRBD2 covers 8 bases. Germline lookup yields CDR1 SGHTA and CDR2 FQGNSA. Trimming cost V 1 base and J 1 base; bases outside gene matches: 3. The CDR3 extends over 15 amino acids.

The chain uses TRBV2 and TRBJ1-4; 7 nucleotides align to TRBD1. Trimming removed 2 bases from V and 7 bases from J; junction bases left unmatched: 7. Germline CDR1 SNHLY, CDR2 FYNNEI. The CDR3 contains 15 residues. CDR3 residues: CASSETRQGIEKLFF. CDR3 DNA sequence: TGTGCCAGCAGTGAAACCCGACAGGGTATTGAAAAACTGTTTTTT.

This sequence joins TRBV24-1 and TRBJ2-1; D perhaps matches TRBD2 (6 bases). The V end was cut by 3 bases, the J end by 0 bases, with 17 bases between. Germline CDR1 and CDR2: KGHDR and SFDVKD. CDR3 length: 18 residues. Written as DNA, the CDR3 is TGTGCCACCAGTGATCCCCAGGGACTTTCTCACTCCTACAATGAGCAGTTCTTC. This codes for CATSDPQGLSHSYNEQFF.